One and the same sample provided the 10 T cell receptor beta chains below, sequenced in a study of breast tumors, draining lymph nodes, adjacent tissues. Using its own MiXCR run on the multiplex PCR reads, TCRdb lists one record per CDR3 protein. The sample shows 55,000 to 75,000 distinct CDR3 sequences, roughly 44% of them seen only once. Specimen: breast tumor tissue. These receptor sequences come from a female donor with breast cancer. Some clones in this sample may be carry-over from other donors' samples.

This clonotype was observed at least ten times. CDR3 in amino acids: CASSSPVLDLSQPQHF. DNA for the CDR3: TGTGCCAGCAGTAGCCCGGTGTTGGACCTCAGTCAGCCCCAGCATTTT. This chain links TRBV2 with TRBJ1-5; D is undetermined. The germline V and J ends were trimmed by 5 bases and 6 bases, with 20 bases remaining between them. The germline CDR1 and CDR2 sequences are SNHLY and FYNNEI. The CDR3 covers 16 residues. Drawing the rest from reference TRBV2 and TRBJ1-5, the complete variable domain is EPEVTQTPSHQVTQMGQEVILRCVPISNHLYFYWYRQILGQKVEFLVSFYNNEISEKSEIFDDQFSVERPDGSNFTLKIRSTKLEDSAMYFCASSSPVLDLSQPQHFGDGTRLSIL.

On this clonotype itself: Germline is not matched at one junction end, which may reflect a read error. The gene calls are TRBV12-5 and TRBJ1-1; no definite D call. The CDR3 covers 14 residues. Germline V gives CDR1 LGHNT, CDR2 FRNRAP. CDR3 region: CVSVGPPMNTEAFF. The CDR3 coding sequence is TGTGTTAGTGTTGGGCCCCCAATGAACACTGAAGCTTTCTTT.

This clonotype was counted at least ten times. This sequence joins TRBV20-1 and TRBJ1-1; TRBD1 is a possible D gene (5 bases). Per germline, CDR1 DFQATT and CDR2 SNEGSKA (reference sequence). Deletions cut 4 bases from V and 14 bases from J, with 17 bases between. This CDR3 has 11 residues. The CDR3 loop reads CSAKDRDGHFF. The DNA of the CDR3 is TGCAGTGCTAAGGACCGGGACGGACACTTCTTT.

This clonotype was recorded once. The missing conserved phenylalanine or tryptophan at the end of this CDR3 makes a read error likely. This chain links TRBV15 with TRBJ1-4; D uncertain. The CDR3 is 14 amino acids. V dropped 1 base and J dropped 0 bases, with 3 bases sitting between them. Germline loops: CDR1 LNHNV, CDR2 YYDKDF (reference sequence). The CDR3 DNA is TGTGCCACCAGCAGAGCTGCAACTAATGAAAAACTGTTTCTT. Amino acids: CATSRAATNEKLFL.

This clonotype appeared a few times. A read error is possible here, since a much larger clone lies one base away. The CDR3 DNA reads as TGTGCCAGCAGTCACTATGAGGGACAGCCCCAGCATTTT. Protein product: CASSHYEGQPQHF. V is TRBV6-5 and J is TRBJ1-5; no clear D. V was pared by 5 bases and J by 7 bases, with 12 bases between. The germline CDR1 and CDR2 sequences are MNHEY and SVGAGI. The CDR3 runs to 13 residues.

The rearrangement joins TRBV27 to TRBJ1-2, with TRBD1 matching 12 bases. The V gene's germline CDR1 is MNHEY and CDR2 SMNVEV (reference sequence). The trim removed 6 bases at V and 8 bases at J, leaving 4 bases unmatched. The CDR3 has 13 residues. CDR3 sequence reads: CASRGQGAWGYTF. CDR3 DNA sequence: TGTGCCAGCAGGGGACAGGGGGCGTGGGGCTACACCTTC.

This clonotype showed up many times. The CDR3 here is CSAREGVSYTF. The CDR3 DNA reads as TGCAGTGCTAGAGAAGGCGTGAGCTACACCTTC. The J gene is TRBJ1-2, the V gene TRBV20-1; D not resolved. Germline V gives CDR1 DFQATT, CDR2 SNEGSKA (reference sequence). This CDR3 has 11 residues. The V end was cut by 0 bases, the J end by 9 bases, with 8 bases between.

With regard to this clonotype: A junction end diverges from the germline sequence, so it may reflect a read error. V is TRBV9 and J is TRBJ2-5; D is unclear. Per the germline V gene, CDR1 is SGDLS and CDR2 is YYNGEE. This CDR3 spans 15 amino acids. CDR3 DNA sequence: TGTGCCAGCAGCTTCTCCGACTGGACCCAAGAGACCCAGTGCTTC. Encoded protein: CASSFSDWTQETQCF.

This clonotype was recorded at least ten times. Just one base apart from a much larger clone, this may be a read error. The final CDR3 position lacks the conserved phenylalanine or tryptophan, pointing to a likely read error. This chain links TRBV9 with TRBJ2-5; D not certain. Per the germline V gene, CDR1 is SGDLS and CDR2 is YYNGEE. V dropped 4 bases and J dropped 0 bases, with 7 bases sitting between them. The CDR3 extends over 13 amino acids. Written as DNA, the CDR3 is TGTGCCAGCAGCTCGCACAACCAAGAGACCCAGTACTCC. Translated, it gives CASSSHNQETQYS.

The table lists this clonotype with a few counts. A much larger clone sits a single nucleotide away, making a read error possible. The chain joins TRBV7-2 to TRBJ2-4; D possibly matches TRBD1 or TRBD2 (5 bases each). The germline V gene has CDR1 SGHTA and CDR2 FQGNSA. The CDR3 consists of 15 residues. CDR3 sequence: CARPQGTLAKNIQHF. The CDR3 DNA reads TGTGCCAGGCCTCAGGGCACCCTAGCCAAAAACATTCAGCACTTC. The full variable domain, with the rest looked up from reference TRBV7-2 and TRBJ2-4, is GAGVSQSPSNKVTEKGKDVELRCDPISGHTALYWYRQSLGQGLEFLIYFQGNSAPDKSGLPSDRFSAERTGGSVSTLTIQRTQQEDSAVYLCARPQGTLAKNIQHFGAGTRLSVL.